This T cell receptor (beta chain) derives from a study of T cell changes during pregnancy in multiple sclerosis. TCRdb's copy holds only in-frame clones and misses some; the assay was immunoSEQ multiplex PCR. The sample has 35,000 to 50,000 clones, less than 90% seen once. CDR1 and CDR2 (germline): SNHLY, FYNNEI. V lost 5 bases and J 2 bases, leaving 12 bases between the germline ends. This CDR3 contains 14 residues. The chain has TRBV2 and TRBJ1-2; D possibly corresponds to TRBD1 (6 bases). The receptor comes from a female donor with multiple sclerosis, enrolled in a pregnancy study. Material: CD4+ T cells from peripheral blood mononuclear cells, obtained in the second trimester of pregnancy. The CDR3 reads CASSTRTENYGYTF. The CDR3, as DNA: TGTGCCAGCAGTACCCGGACAGAAAACTATGGCTACACCTTC.